Presented here are 6 T cell receptor beta chains from one specimen sequenced in a study of blood T cell repertoires in COVID-19. Sequenced by immunoSEQ multiplex PCR; TCRdb stores in-frame clones only, minus some. The table has roughly 160,000 clones, around 85% seen once. Sequenced input: PBMCs or T cells enriched from blood (not recorded which). The receptors originated from a woman aged 40-49 years with acute COVID-19.

The V call is TRBV7-9, the J call TRBJ1-1, with TRBD1 identical over 8 bases. Per the germline V gene, CDR1 is SEHNR and CDR2 is FQNEAQ (reference sequence). J gave up 1 base and V 5 bases, and 6 bases lay outside the gene matches. The CDR3 length is 15 residues. The CDR3, as DNA: TGTGCCAGCAGCGGAACGGGACAGGCGAACACTGAAGCTTTCTTT. Protein sequence: CASSGTGQANTEAFF.

The gene calls are TRBV6-5 and TRBJ2-7; D not certain. Germline V CDR1 and CDR2: MNHEY, SVGAGI. The CDR3 covers 15 residues. V lost 2 bases to trimming and J lost 0 bases, with 11 bases between them. The CDR3 loop reads CASSYHLFSSYEQYV. The CDR3 coding sequence is TGTGCCAGCAGTTACCACCTCTTTAGCTCCTACGAGCAGTACGTC.

This chain links TRBV18 with TRBJ1-1, with a weak D call TRBD1 (6 bases). Germline CDR1 is KGHSH and CDR2 is LQKENI. Trimming pared 2 bases from V and 1 base from J, leaving 8 bases between. The length of the CDR3 is 14 residues. The CDR3 loop reads CASSPGQTNTEAFF. CDR3 coding DNA: TGTGCCAGCTCACCAGGACAGACGAACACTGAAGCTTTCTTT.

This clone showed up just once. This chain joins TRBV7-8 and TRBJ2-6, with 7 bases aligning to TRBD1. The CDR3 consists of 18 residues. Losses at the gene ends were 4 bases for V and 0 bases for J; bases not matched to a gene: 9. Looked up from germline, CDR1 is SGHVS and CDR2 is FQNEAQ. The CDR3 loop is CASSSWTGGYSGANVLTF. Here the CDR3 DNA reads TGTGCCAGCAGCTCGTGGACAGGCGGGTACTCTGGGGCCAACGTCCTGACTTTC.

This clone has ten or more counts. The rearrangement uses TRBV5-1 and TRBJ1-1, with 9 bases fitting TRBD1. The V gene's germline CDR1 is SGHRS and CDR2 YFSETQ. The CDR3 totals 17 residues. V dropped 3 bases and J dropped 1; count of bases not matched to a gene: 10. The CDR3 protein is CASSWATGGASNTEAFF. The CDR3 coding sequence is TGCGCCAGCAGCTGGGCTACAGGGGGCGCCTCGAACACTGAAGCTTTCTTT.

This clone was picked up many times. The V call is TRBV4-1, the J call TRBJ2-3; 7 positions agree with TRBD2. This CDR3 region has 14 residues. Germline V gene data show CDR1 as MGHRA and CDR2 as YSYEKL. The ends lost 5 bases at V and 8 bases at J; junction bases unmatched: 10. As DNA, the CDR3 is TGCGCCAGCAGCATTTCCGACGGGACTACTACGCAGTATTTT. This translates into CASSISDGTTTQYF.